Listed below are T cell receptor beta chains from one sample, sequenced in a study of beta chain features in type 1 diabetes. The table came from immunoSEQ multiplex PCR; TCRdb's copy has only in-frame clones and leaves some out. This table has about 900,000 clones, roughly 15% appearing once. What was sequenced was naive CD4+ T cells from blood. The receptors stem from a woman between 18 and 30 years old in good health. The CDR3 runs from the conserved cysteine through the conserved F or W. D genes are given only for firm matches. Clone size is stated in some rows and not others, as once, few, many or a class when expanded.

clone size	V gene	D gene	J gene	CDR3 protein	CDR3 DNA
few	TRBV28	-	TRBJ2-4	CASRRPQGTIQYF	TGTGCCAGCAGGCGTCCACAGGGAACCATTCAGTACTTC
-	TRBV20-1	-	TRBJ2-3	CSARVVDTQYF	TGCAGTGCTAGAGTCGTAGATACGCAGTATTTT
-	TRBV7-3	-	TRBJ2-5	CASRKPGPTETQYF	TGTGCCAGCAGGAAACCGGGGCCGACCGAGACCCAGTACTTC
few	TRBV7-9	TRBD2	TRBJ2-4	CASSLVAGDAKNIQYF	TGTGCCAGCAGCTTAGTGGCGGGAGACGCCAAAAACATTCAGTACTTC
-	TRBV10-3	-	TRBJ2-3	CAISERGRDTQYF	TGTGCCATCAGTGAGCGAGGCCGGGATACGCAGTATTTT
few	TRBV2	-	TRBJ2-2	CASSLGRTVPGTGELFF	TGTGCCAGCAGCTTAGGGAGGACAGTCCCGGGGACCGGGGAGCTGTTTTTT
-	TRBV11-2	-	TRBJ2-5	CASSLGNKETQYF	TGTGCCAGCAGCTTGGGTAATAAGGAGACCCAGTACTTC
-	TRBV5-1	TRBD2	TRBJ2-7	CASSLREGQWQYF	TGCGCCAGCAGCTTGCGGGAGGGCCAGTGGCAGTACTTC
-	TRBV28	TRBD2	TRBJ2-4	CASRGTSRGNIQYF	TGTGCCAGCAGAGGGACTAGCAGAGGAAACATTCAGTACTTC
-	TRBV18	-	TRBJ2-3	CASSPERWQKTDTQYF	TGTGCCAGCTCACCGGAGCGGTGGCAAAAAACAGATACGCAGTATTTT
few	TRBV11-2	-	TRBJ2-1	CASSSTISSYNEQFF	TGTGCCAGCAGTTCCACGATAAGCTCCTACAATGAGCAGTTCTTC
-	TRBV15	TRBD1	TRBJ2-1	CATSRDRGQGGEQFF	TGTGCCACCAGCAGAGACCGAGGACAGGGTGGAGAGCAGTTCTTC